This is a list of T cell receptor beta chains from one sample in a study of Graves' ophthalmopathy and Graves' hyperthyroidism. Each CDR3 protein gets one entry after TCRdb re-called the multiplex PCR reads with MiXCR. The table has about 400,000 distinct CDR3 sequences, 20% to 25% seen once; the top ten hold more than 2.5%. The sample taken for sequencing was peripheral blood. These receptors were taken from a woman aged 18-29 years with stable Graves' hyperthyroidism. CDR3s include the opening cysteine and the closing phenylalanine or tryptophan. The D gene is left open where the match is weak. Size is omitted from some rows. Given values are once, few, many or a class for expanded clones.

D	size	J	V	DNA	CDR3
NA	many	TRBJ2-4	TRBV24-1	TGTGCCACCAGTGTGCGGGGACCATCCGCTACTCAGTACTTC	CATSVRGPSATQYF
TRBD2	NA	TRBJ2-7	TRBV14	TGTGCCAGCAGCCAACTAGCGGGAGGGAGGTACGAGCAGTACTTC	CASSQLAGGRYEQYF
NA	many	TRBJ2-5	TRBV6-5	TGTGCCAGCAGTTTCCTCTCCAGTACCCAAGAGACCCAGTACTTC	CASSFLSSTQETQYF
NA	NA	TRBJ1-2	TRBV7-2	TGTGCCAGCAGCTACGACAGGAACTATGGCTACATCTTC	CASSYDRNYGYIF
NA	many	TRBJ2-3	TRBV20-1	TGCAGCGCGGCTCGTGTAAAGTCCCGCACAGATACGCAGTATTTT	CSAARVKSRTDTQYF
TRBD1	many	TRBJ2-7	TRBV6-5	TGTGCCAGCAGTTACCCTGGCAGGGGGCGAGAGCAGTACTTC	CASSYPGRGREQYF
TRBD1	many	TRBJ2-7	TRBV7-9	TGTGCCAGCAGCCCCACCGGGACAGGGCTATACGAGCAGTACTTC	CASSPTGTGLYEQYF
NA	many	TRBJ2-6	TRBV19	TGTGCCAGTAGCACCAACTCTGGGGCCAACGTCCTGACTTTC	CASSTNSGANVLTF
NA	many	TRBJ1-5	TRBV5-1	TGCGCCAGCAGCTTGTCGGGCGCCGGCAATCAGCCCCAGCATTTT	CASSLSGAGNQPQHF
TRBD1	many	TRBJ2-5	TRBV7-9	TGTGCCAGCAGCTCAACACCGGGACAGAAACAAGAGACCCAGTACTTC	CASSSTPGQKQETQYF
NA	many	TRBJ1-3	TRBV10-3	TGTGCCACGTTAGGGGACTCTGGAAACACCATATATTTT	CATLGDSGNTIYF
NA	many	TRBJ2-7	TRBV7-4	TGTGCCAGCAGCCTACAAGATAACTCTTACGAGCAGTACTTC	CASSLQDNSYEQYF
TRBD1	many	TRBJ1-6	TRBV30	TGTGCCTGGAGCACAGGGGGCGGGTATAATTCACCCCTCCACTTT	CAWSTGGGYNSPLHF
TRBD2	few	TRBJ2-4	TRBV5-1	TGCGCCAGCAGCCCCGGACCCCTACTAGCGGGAGTAGCCAAAAACATTCAGTACTTC	CASSPGPLLAGVAKNIQYF
NA	many	TRBJ2-7	TRBV20-1	TGCAGTCCCACCAGCATCGAGCAGTACTTC	CSPTSIEQYF
NA	many	TRBJ1-3	TRBV28	TGTGCCAGCAGTTTATACAGCAGAAACACCATATATTTT	CASSLYSRNTIYF
NA	few	TRBJ2-5	TRBV20-1	TGCAGTGCTAGGGCCGGGACGAGGGAGACCCAGTACTTC	CSARAGTRETQYF
NA	many	TRBJ2-7	TRBV24-1	TGTGCCACCAGTGATAGGGGAGAGCAGTACTTC	CATSDRGEQYF
NA	many	TRBJ2-7	TRBV20-1	TGCAGTGCTAGAGGGGCACTAGCCTCGGACGAGCAGTACTTC	CSARGALASDEQYF
TRBD1	many	TRBJ2-5	TRBV28	TGTGCCAGCAGTTTATGGGACAGGGTTGGGACCCAGTACTTC	CASSLWDRVGTQYF
NA	many	TRBJ1-2	TRBV6-1	TGTGCCAGCAGGAGCGATCAACAGGGATTCTATGGCTACACCTTC	CASRSDQQGFYGYTF
TRBD1	NA	TRBJ2-5	TRBV20-1	TGCAGTGCTAGAACCGGGACAGGGAAGACCCAGTACTTC	CSARTGTGKTQYF
NA	many	TRBJ2-7	TRBV9	TGTGCCAGCAGCTTCCAACAGGGATACGAGCAGTACTTC	CASSFQQGYEQYF
TRBD2	many	TRBJ2-7	TRBV30	TGTGCCTGGACCCAGGGACTAGCGTTCTACGAGCAGTACTTC	CAWTQGLAFYEQYF
NA	many	TRBJ2-7	TRBV15	TGTGCCACCAGCAGAGAGGGGGGATTTCACTCCTACGAGCAGTACTTC	CATSREGGFHSYEQYF
NA	NA	TRBJ2-1	TRBV9	TGTGCCAGCAGCGTAGCGGGAGTGTGGAATGAGCAGTTCTTC	CASSVAGVWNEQFF
NA	many	TRBJ1-1	TRBV10-3	TGTGCCATCAGAGGCCGGGAGAACACTGAAGCTTTCTTT	CAIRGRENTEAFF
NA	many	TRBJ1-1	TRBV18	TGTGCCAGCTCACCGGCAGGAGCGAACACTGAAGCTTTCTTT	CASSPAGANTEAFF
NA	many	TRBJ2-5	TRBV29-1	TGCAGCGTTGAAATCCAAGGGACCCAGTACTTC	CSVEIQGTQYF
TRBD2	NA	TRBJ2-7	TRBV3-1	TGTGCCAGCAGCCATGGGACTAGCGGGTTCTACGAGCAGTACTTC	CASSHGTSGFYEQYF
TRBD2	many	TRBJ2-5	TRBV9	TGTGCCAGCAGCGTAGGTAGCGGGAGATTAGAGACCCAGTACTTC	CASSVGSGRLETQYF
NA	once	TRBJ1-1	TRBV6-5	TGTGCCAGCAGTTACGGCCGGGCGGGGGGAGATGGCACTGAAGCTTTCTTT	CASSYGRAGGDGTEAFF
NA	many	TRBJ2-2	TRBV11-2	TGTGCCAGCAGCAATGGAGGGGAGCTGTTTTTT	CASSNGGELFF
NA	NA	TRBJ2-1	TRBV29-1	TGCAGCGTTGCCGGTAGCTCCTACAATGAGCAGTTCTTC	CSVAGSSYNEQFF
NA	many	TRBJ1-3	TRBV11-2	TGTGCCAGCAGCTTAGGAAGTAGGGCGGCTGGAAACACCATATATTTT	CASSLGSRAAGNTIYF
NA	many	TRBJ2-7	TRBV27	TGTGCCAGCAGTCGTTCAGGGACGTCCTACGAGCAGTACTTC	CASSRSGTSYEQYF
NA	many	TRBJ2-7	TRBV6-1	TGTGCCAGCAGTGTGACTAGATTCGCCTACGAGCAGTACTTC	CASSVTRFAYEQYF
TRBD1	many	TRBJ2-7	TRBV25-1	TGTGCCAGCAGTACCAACCCGGCCGGGACAGTGAACCGCTACGAGCAGTACTTC	CASSTNPAGTVNRYEQYF
NA	many	TRBJ2-2	TRBV19	TGTGCCAGTAGTATGGTTCAGGGGAACACCGGGGAGCTGTTTTTT	CASSMVQGNTGELFF
TRBD1	many	TRBJ1-5	TRBV19	TGTGCCAGTGTAAAGTGGGGACAGGGTGATCAGCCCCAGCATTTT	CASVKWGQGDQPQHF
NA	many	TRBJ1-2	TRBV6-1	TGTGCTTCACGTGGGCCCTTGGCTAACTATGGCTACACCTTC	CASRGPLANYGYTF